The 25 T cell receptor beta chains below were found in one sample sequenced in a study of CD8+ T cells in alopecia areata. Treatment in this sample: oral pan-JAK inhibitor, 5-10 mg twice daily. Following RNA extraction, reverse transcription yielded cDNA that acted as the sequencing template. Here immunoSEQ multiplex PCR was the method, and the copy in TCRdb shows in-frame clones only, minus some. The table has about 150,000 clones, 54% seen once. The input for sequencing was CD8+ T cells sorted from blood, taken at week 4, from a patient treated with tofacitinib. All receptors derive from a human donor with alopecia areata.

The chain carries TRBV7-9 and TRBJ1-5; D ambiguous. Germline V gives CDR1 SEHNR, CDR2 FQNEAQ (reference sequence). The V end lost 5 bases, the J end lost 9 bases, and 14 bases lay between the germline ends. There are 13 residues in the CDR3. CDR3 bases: TGTGCCAGCAGCCCTCGTTCTGAAGGGCCCCAGCATTTT. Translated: CASSPRSEGPQHF.

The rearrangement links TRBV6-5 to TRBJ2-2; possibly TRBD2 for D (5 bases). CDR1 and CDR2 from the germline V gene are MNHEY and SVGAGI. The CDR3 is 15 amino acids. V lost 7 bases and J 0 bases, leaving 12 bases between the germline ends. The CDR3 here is CASTTGISNTGELFF. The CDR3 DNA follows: TGTGCCAGCACGACGGGGATATCGAACACCGGGGAGCTGTTTTTT.

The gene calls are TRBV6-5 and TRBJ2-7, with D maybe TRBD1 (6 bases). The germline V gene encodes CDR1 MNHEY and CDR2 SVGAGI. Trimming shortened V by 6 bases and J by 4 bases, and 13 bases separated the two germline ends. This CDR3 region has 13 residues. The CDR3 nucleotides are TGTGCCAGCAGCCCGGGACACTTATACGAGCAGTACTTC. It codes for CASSPGHLYEQYF.

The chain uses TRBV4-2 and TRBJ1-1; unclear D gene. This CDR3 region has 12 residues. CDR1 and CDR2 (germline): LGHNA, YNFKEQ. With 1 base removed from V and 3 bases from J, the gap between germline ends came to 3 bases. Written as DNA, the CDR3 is TGTGCCAGCAGCCAAGGGGACACTGAAGCTTTCTTT. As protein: CASSQGDTEAFF.

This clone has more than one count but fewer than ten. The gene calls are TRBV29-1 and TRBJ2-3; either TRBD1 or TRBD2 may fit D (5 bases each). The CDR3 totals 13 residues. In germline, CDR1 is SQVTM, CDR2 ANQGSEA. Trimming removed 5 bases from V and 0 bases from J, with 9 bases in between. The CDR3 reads CSVRDGSTDTQYF. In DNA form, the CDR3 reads TGCAGCGTTCGGGACGGAAGCACAGATACGCAGTATTTT.

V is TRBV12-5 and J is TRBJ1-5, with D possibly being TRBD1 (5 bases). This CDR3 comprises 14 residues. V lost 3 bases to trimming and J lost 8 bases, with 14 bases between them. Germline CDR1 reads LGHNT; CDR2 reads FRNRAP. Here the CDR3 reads CASGFHPGQEPQHF. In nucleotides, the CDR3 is TGTGCTAGTGGTTTCCATCCCGGACAAGAGCCCCAGCATTTT.

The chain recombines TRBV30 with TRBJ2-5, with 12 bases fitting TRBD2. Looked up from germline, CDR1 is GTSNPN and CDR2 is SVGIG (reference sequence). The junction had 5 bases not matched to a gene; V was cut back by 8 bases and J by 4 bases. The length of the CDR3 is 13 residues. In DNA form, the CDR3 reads TGTGCCGGCTTACTAGCGGGGGGAGAGACCCAGTACTTC. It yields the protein CAGLLAGGETQYF.

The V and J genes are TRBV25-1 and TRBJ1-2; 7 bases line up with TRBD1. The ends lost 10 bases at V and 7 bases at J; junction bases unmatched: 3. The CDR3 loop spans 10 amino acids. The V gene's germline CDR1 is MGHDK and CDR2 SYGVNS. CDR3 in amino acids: CATYRGGYTF. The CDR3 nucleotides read TGTGCCACCTACAGGGGTGGCTACACCTTC.

The CDR3 spells CASSLGRVSEQYF. The CDR3 bases are TGCGCCAGCTCCCTAGGACGGGTAAGCGAGCAGTACTTC. V is TRBV4-1 and J is TRBJ2-7; D uncertain. The CDR3 has 13 residues. Germline CDR1 is MGHRA and CDR2 is YSYEKL. The ends were cut back, 8 bases at V and 6 bases at J, with 17 bases in the middle.

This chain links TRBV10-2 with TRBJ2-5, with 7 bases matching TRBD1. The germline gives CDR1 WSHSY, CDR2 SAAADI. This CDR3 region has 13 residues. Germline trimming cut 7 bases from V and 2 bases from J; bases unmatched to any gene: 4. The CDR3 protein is CASKHRGQETQYF. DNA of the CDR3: TGCGCCAGCAAGCACAGGGGTCAAGAGACCCAGTACTTC.

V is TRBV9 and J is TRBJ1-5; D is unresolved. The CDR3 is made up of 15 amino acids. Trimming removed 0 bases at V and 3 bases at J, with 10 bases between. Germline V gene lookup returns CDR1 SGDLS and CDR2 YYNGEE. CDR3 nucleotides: TGTGCCAGCAGCGTAGGGGCGGCTCCCAATCAGCCCCAGCATTTT. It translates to CASSVGAAPNQPQHF. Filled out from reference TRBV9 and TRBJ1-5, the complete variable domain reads DSGVTQTPKHLITATGQRVTLRCSPRSGDLSVYWYQQSLDQGLQFLIQYYNGEERAKGNILERFSAQQFPDLHSELNLSSLELGDSALYFCASSVGAAPNQPQHFGDGTRLSIL.

As DNA, the CDR3 is TGCAGTCCAACGGTCGGTGGCTACACCTTC. Translated, it gives CSPTVGGYTF. This chain uses TRBV20-1 with TRBJ1-2; D is undetermined. Germline V gene sequence: CDR1 DFQATT, CDR2 SNEGSKA (reference sequence). There are 10 residues in the CDR3. V was trimmed by 8 bases and J by 7 bases, leaving 11 bases between them.

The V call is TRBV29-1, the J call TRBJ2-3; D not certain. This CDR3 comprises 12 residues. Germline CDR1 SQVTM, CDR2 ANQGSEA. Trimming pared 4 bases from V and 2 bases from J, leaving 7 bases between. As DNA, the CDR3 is TGCAGCGTTGCGACGGTCACAGATACGCAGTATTTT. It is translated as CSVATVTDTQYF.

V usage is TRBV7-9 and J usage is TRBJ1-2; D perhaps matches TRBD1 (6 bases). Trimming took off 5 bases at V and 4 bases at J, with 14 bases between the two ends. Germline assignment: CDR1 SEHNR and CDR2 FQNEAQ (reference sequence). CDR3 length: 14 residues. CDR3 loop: CASSRDGGPYGYTF. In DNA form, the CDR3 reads TGTGCCAGCAGCAGGGACGGGGGGCCCTATGGCTACACCTTC.

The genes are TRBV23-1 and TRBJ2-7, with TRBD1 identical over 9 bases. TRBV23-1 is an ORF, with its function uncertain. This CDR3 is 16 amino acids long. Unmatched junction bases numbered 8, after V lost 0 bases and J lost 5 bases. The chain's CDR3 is CASSQSEDRGCNEQYF. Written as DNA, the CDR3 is TGCGCCAGCAGTCAATCGGAGGACAGGGGTTGCAACGAGCAGTACTTC.

The CDR3 protein is CASSPGSIEQYF. The CDR3, as DNA: TGTGCCAGCTCACCAGGGAGCATCGAGCAGTACTTC. V is TRBV18 and J is TRBJ2-7; maybe TRBD2 (5 bases). CDR1 and CDR2 (germline): KGHSH, LQKENI. This CDR3 is built from 12 residues. Trimming took off 2 bases at V and 6 bases at J, with 8 bases between the two ends.

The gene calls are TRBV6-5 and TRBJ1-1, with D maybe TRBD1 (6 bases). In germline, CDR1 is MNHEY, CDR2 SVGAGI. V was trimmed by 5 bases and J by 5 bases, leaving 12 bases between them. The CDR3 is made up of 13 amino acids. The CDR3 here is CASSPQGWTEAFF. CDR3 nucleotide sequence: TGTGCCAGCAGTCCACAGGGTTGGACTGAAGCTTTCTTT.

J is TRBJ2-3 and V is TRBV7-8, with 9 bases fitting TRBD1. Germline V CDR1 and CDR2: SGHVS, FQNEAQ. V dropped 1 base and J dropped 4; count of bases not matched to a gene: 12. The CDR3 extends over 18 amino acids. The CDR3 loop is CASSLGPGQGEGPDTQYF. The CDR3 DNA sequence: TGTGCCAGCAGCTTAGGACCGGGACAGGGAGAAGGTCCAGATACGCAGTATTTT.

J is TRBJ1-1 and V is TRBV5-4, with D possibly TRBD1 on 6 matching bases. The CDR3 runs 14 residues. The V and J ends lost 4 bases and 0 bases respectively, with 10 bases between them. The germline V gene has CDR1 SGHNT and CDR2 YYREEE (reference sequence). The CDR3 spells CASSAGQMNTEAFF. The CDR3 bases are TGTGCCAGCAGCGCCGGACAGATGAACACTGAAGCTTTCTTT.

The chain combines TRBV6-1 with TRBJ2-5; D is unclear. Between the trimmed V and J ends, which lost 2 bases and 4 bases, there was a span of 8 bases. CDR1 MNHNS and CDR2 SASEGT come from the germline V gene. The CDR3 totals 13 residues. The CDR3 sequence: CASSEPTPETQYF. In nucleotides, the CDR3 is TGTGCCAGCAGTGAACCCACCCCAGAGACCCAGTACTTC.

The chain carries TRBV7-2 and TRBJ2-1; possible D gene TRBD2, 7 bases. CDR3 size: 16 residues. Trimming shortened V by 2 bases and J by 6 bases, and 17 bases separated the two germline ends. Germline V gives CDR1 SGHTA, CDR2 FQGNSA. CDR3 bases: TGTGCCAGCAGCTTATCCGGCGGGGGCCAGGGCAATGAGCAGTTCTTC. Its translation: CASSLSGGGQGNEQFF.

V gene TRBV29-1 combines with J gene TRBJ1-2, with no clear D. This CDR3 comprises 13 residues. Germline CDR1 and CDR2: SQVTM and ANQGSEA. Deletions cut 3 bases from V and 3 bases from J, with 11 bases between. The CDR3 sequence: CSVEVRLHYGYTF. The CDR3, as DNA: TGCAGCGTTGAGGTCCGGCTCCACTATGGCTACACCTTC.

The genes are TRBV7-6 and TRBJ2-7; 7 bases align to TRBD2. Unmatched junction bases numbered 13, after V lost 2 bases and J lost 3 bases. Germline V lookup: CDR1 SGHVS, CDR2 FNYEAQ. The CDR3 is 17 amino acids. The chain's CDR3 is CASSLFFWPSGGYEQYF. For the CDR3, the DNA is TGTGCCAGCAGCTTATTCTTCTGGCCTAGCGGAGGCTACGAGCAGTACTTC.

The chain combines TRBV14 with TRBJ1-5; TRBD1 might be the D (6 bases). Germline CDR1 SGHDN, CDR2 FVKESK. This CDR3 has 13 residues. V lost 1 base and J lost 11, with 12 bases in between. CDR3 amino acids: CASSQGGGGAQHF. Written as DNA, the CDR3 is TGTGCCAGCAGCCAAGGGGGAGGGGGAGCCCAGCATTTT. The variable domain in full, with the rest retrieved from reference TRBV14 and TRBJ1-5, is EAGVTQFPSHSVIEKGQTVTLRCDPISGHDNLYWYRRVMGKEIKFLLHFVKESKQDESGMPNNRFLAERTGGTYSTLKVQPAELEDSGVYFCASSQGGGGAQHFGDGTRLSIL.

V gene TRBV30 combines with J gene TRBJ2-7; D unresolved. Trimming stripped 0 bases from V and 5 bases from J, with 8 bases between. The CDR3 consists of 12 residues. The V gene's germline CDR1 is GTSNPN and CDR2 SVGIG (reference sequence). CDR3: CAWSVRFDEQYF. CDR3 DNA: TGTGCCTGGAGTGTACGCTTCGACGAGCAGTACTTC.